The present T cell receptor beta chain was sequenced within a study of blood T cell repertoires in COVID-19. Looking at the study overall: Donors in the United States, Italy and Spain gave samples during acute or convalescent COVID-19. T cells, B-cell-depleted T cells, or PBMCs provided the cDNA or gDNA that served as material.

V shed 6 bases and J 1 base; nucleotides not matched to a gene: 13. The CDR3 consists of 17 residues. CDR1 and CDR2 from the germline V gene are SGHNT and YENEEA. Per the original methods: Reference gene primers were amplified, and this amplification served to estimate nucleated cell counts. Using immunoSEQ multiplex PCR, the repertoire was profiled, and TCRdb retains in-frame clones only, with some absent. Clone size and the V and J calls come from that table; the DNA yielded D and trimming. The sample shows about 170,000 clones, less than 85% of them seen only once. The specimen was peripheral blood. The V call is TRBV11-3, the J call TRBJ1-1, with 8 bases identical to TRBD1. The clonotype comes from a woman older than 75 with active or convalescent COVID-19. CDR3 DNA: TGTGCCAGCAGACTCGGACAGGGCGGCCCTTCGAACACTGAAGCTTTCTTT. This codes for CASRLGQGGPSNTEAFF.